This TCR beta chain is from a study of OX40 agonist ivuxolimab in advanced cancers. V was cut by 0 bases and J by 4 bases, with 12 bases left in between. The CDR3 is made up of 15 amino acids. From germline, CDR1 is SGHDN and CDR2 FVKESK. The table came from immunoSEQ multiplex PCR; TCRdb's copy has only in-frame clones and leaves some out. The sample lists 55,000 to 90,000 clones, 80% to 90% seen once, with about 2.2% in the top ten. This clone was seen only once. Sequenced material: CD4+ or CD8+ T cells sorted from blood, taken in a trial of the OX40 agonist ivuxolimab. The sequence derives from an adult with an advanced solid tumor such as melanoma, head and neck, liver or kidney cancer. This rearrangement joins TRBV14 to TRBJ1-1; D uncertain. The CDR3 DNA is TGTGCCAGCAGCCAAGATGTATGGGGTCCCACTGAAGCTTTCTTT. Encoded protein: CASSQDVWGPTEAFF.